What follows is one T cell receptor beta chain and its context. The data stem from a study of beta chain features in type 1 diabetes. The whole isolated RNA underwent reverse transcription, so sequencing captured expressed TCRB transcripts. Clones were read by immunoSEQ multiplex PCR, and TCRdb kept only the in-frame ones, dropping some. Of hundreds of thousands of clones listed, approximately 9.9% are singletons. The clonotype comes from a woman aged 25 to 45 in good health. The sequenced sample consisted of naive CD4+ T cells from blood.

CDR3 DNA sequence: TGTGCCAGCAGTGGGGACAGGTTGTACACTGAAGCTTTCTTT. Translation: CASSGDRLYTEAFF. V and J are TRBV28 and TRBJ1-1, with 8 positions matching TRBD1. J lost 3 bases, V lost 5 bases, and 5 bases had no gene match. CDR3 length: 14 residues. CDR1 MDHEN and CDR2 SYDVKM come from the germline V gene.